The present T cell receptor (beta chain) was sequenced within a study of metastatic and nonmetastatic thyroid tumors (dated by TCRdb to about 2020). With respect to the entire study: For patients with malignant and with benign thyroid disease, the researchers compared repertoires between peripheral blood samples and tumor or nodule tissue samples.

Study-wide findings and limitations: TCR beta diversity was reported as significantly higher in malignant tumors than in benign nodules, in both blood and tumor samples.

By share, this clone ranks as medium-sized (0.01 to 0.1%). The clone's antigen remains unknown. No quality values exist for individual bases; no much larger clone is one base distant. None of the patients had been given any treatment before thyroid surgery. Patient clinical samples collected from about 2011 to 2019 were retrospectively analysed using T-cell receptor beta sequencing. V was cut back by 8 bases and J by 3 bases, leaving a gap of 13 bases between them. The germline V gene (reference sequence) supplies CDR1 MNHEY and CDR2 SMNVEV. The CDR3 goes from the cysteine to the phenylalanine over 13 residues. Kept here is only the CDR3 DNA, which spans 39 bases and is read in frame from base 1. Libraries were prepared through PCR. Data came from an Illumina HiSeq 4000. High-throughput sequencing was used to profile the TCR beta-chain CDR3 region of each patient. The study's own analysis went as follows. Drawing on CDR3 differences between clinicopathological groups, the researchers built a classifier meant to tell apart patients with distant-metastatic papillary thyroid cancer. The Shannon index was used to assess repertoire diversity, and the Morisita-Horn index was used to assess tumor-blood repertoire similarity. TCRdb cleaned the public reads at Q25 with fastp, built clones with MiXCR and kept in-frame beta chains. TCRdb's processing, not the study's, gives the V and J calls here. Across this sample there are fewer than 20,000 clones, with around 30% seen only once. The ten most abundant clones make up about 14% of the sample.

The sequence derives from a female donor with papillary thyroid cancer or a benign thyroid nodule (not recorded which). Some clones in this sample may be carry-over from other donors' samples. This chain joins TRBV27 to TRBJ1-2; the D gene cannot be resolved reliably. Sequenced input: tumor tissue. The bases read TGTGCCAGCGGATTAAGGGCCCACTATGGCTACACCTTC. The translation is CASGLRAHYGYTF.